Presented here are 17 T cell receptor beta chains from one specimen sequenced in a study of cytomegalovirus exposure and HLA in healthy donors. The PCR made use of 60 Vbeta and 13 Jbeta primers. Profiling relied on immunoSEQ multiplex PCR, and the TCRdb table lists in-frame clones only, not all of them. The table has under 200,000 clones, roughly four fifths seen once. Sequenced: PBMCs. The receptors were sampled from a woman aged 40 to 50 in good health and CMV-seronegative.

This chain links TRBV19 with TRBJ1-1; a weak D match, TRBD1 (6 bases). The germline CDR1 and CDR2 sequences are LNHDA and SQIVND (reference sequence). The CDR3 is 14 amino acids. V was cut by 5 bases and J by 4 bases, with 14 bases left in between. CDR3 in amino acids: CASSLQGGSTEAFF. DNA of the CDR3: TGTGCCAGTAGTCTCCAAGGGGGTTCCACTGAAGCTTTCTTT.

This chain uses TRBV7-9 with TRBJ2-7; TRBD1 aligns across 10 bases. Germline CDR1 reads SEHNR; CDR2 reads FQNEAQ (reference sequence). The CDR3 runs 17 residues. V shed 3 bases, J shed 1 base, and the junction held 9 bases outside the gene matches. CDR3 loop: CASSFYGKGQGSYEQYF. Written as DNA, the CDR3 is TGTGCCAGCAGCTTCTATGGCAAGGGACAGGGGTCCTACGAGCAGTACTTC.

Concerning this clone: Compared with germline, one end of the junction differs, possibly owing to a read error. V gene TRBV11-2 combines with J gene TRBJ1-2; no clear D. There are 13 residues in the CDR3. The germline V gene has CDR1 SGHAT and CDR2 FQNNGV. The CDR3 loop is CASSRREVPRALF. The CDR3 bases are TGTGCCAGCAGCCGACGGGAGGTGCCCCGGGCCCTCTTC.

This chain links TRBV6-1 with TRBJ2-3, with 8 bases aligning to TRBD1. The CDR3 loop spans 14 amino acids. V shed 8 bases and J 2 bases; nucleotides not matched to a gene: 6. Germline V lookup: CDR1 MNHNS, CDR2 SASEGT. CDR3 loop: CASGEDRATDTQYF. The CDR3 nucleotides are TGTGCCAGCGGGGAGGACAGGGCCACAGATACGCAGTATTTT.

The J gene is TRBJ1-2, the V gene TRBV2; maybe TRBD1 (6 bases). In germline, CDR1 is SNHLY, CDR2 FYNNEI. This CDR3 spans 13 amino acids. V was clipped by 6 bases and J by 6 bases, with 14 bases between them. Written as DNA, the CDR3 is TGTGCCAGCAGGCCCTGGGGGGGCCATGGCTACACCTTC. It specifies CASRPWGGHGYTF. Variable domain in full (rest from reference TRBV2 and TRBJ1-2): EPEVTQTPSHQVTQMGQEVILRCVPISNHLYFYWYRQILGQKVEFLVSFYNNEISEKSEIFDDQFSVERPDGSNFTLKIRSTKLEDSAMYFCASRPWGGHGYTFGSGTRLTVV.

This sequence joins TRBV13 and TRBJ1-6, with a possible D match to TRBD1 (6 bases). This CDR3 has 15 residues. Trimming took off 5 bases at V and 5 bases at J, with 13 bases between the two ends. Germline assignment: CDR1 PRHDT and CDR2 FYEKMQ (reference sequence). The CDR3 sequence is CASSDRDIDNSPLHF. CDR3 in DNA: TGTGCCAGCAGCGACCGGGACATAGATAATTCACCCCTCCACTTT.

This clone was found once. The CDR3, as DNA: TGTGCCAGCGGGCTGAGCTCCTATAATTCACCCCTCCACTTT. It encodes CASGLSSYNSPLHF. The V call is TRBV28, the J call TRBJ1-6; no clear D gene. V lost 8 bases, J lost 0 bases, and 8 bases lay in between. This CDR3 region has 14 residues. Germline V gene lookup returns CDR1 MDHEN and CDR2 SYDVKM.

This sequence joins TRBV23-1 and TRBJ1-2; D gene unclear. TRBV23-1 is given ORF status, its function remaining uncertain. The CDR3 has 10 residues. The germline V and J ends were trimmed by 8 bases and 3 bases, with 4 bases remaining between them. The chain's CDR3 is CASRDYGYTF. CDR3 nucleotides: TGCGCCAGCCGAGACTATGGCTACACCTTC.

The chain combines TRBV5-4 with TRBJ2-1; 13 bases line up with TRBD2. J gave up 1 base and V 4 bases, and 2 bases lay outside the gene matches. Germline V gene data show CDR1 as SGHNT and CDR2 as YYREEE (reference sequence). The CDR3 contains 16 residues. The CDR3 nucleotides read TGTGCCAGCAGCCGACTAGCGGGGGGTTCCTACAATGAGCAGTTCTTC. Translating it yields CASSRLAGGSYNEQFF.

V and J are TRBV6-5 and TRBJ2-1; 14 bases map to TRBD2. J lost 6 bases, V lost 5 bases, and 3 bases had no gene match. From germline, CDR1 is MNHEY and CDR2 SVGAGI. There are 15 residues in the CDR3. DNA of the CDR3: TGTGCCAGCAGTCCAGGACTAGCGGGGGGCAATGAGCAGTTCTTC. This gives the protein CASSPGLAGGNEQFF.

This clone was counted once. CDR3 DNA sequence: TGTGCCAGCAGCTTGGCCCCAGGGGGCGATGGCTACACCTTC. It is translated as CASSLAPGGDGYTF. V and J are TRBV5-6 and TRBJ1-2; 8 nucleotides agree with TRBD1. The germline V gene encodes CDR1 SGHDT and CDR2 YYEEEE. The CDR3 consists of 14 residues. With V trimmed by 0 bases and J by 6 bases, 4 bases remained unmatched.

The chain couples TRBV6-5 to TRBJ2-7; D may be TRBD1 (6 bases). The CDR3 runs to 16 residues. V dropped 2 bases and J dropped 4 bases, with 18 bases sitting between them. Germline CDR1 reads MNHEY; CDR2 reads SVGAGI. The CDR3 reads CASSYAPQGGIYEQYF. CDR3 sequence (DNA): TGTGCCAGCAGTTACGCGCCACAGGGCGGAATTTACGAGCAGTACTTC.

The chain couples TRBV5-6 to TRBJ1-2; the match to TRBD1 covers 7 bases. In germline, CDR1 is SGHDT, CDR2 YYEEEE. Trimming cost V 1 base and J 8 bases; bases outside gene matches: 8. The CDR3 contains 14 residues. This CDR3 is CASSLRGQSVGYTF. The CDR3 region has the DNA TGTGCCAGCAGCTTGAGGGGACAGTCGGTCGGCTACACCTTC.

The chain couples TRBV18 to TRBJ2-7, with 8 bases lining up with TRBD1. Germline trimming cut 4 bases from V and 2 bases from J; bases unmatched to any gene: 7. The CDR3 is 15 residues long. Germline V gives CDR1 KGHSH, CDR2 LQKENI. The CDR3 loop reads CASSQRTGQAYEQYF. CDR3 in DNA: TGTGCCAGCTCACAGCGGACAGGGCAGGCCTACGAGCAGTACTTC.

This clone was observed a single time. The rearrangement uses TRBV2 and TRBJ2-5; TRBD1 matches at 7 bases. After removal of 4 bases from V and 5 bases from J, the junction contained 7 bases not matched to a gene. Germline CDR1 and CDR2: SNHLY and FYNNEI. This CDR3 has 14 amino acids. The CDR3 DNA reads as TGTGCCAGCAGTGGACCAGGGGGAAGCGAGACCCAGTACTTC. Residues: CASSGPGGSETQYF.

The rearrangement joins TRBV28 to TRBJ2-4, with 7 bases identical to TRBD1. CDR3 length equals 15 residues. CDR1 and CDR2 from the germline V gene are MDHEN and SYDVKM. V dropped 6 bases and J dropped 4; count of bases not matched to a gene: 9. As DNA, the CDR3 is TGTGCCAGCAGACCGACAGGGCGGCCTAAAAACATTCAGTACTTC. As protein: CASRPTGRPKNIQYF.

The chain's CDR3 is CASRAGAIANTGELFF. In DNA, the CDR3 is TGTGCCAGCAGGGCGGGGGCCATCGCCAACACCGGGGAGCTGTTTTTT. The chain uses TRBV2 and TRBJ2-2; possibly TRBD2 for D (7 bases). This CDR3 comprises 16 residues. CDR1 SNHLY and CDR2 FYNNEI come from the germline V gene. With 6 bases removed from V and 2 bases from J, the gap between germline ends came to 16 bases.